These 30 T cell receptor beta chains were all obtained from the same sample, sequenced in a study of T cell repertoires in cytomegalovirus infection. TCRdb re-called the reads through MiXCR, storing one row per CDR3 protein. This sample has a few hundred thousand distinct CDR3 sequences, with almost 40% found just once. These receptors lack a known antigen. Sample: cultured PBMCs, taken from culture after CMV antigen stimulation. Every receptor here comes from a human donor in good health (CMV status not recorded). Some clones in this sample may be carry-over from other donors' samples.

The DNA of the CDR3 is TGTGCCAGCAGCTCCCTGGGCGAACTAGCGGGAGGCCCGGGGAATGAGCAGTTCTTC. Its translation is CASSSLGELAGGPGNEQFF. The gene calls are TRBV7-2 and TRBJ2-1; 12 bases fit TRBD2. This CDR3 region has 19 residues. V lost 4 bases to trimming and J lost 7 bases; unmatched junction nucleotides: 17. Germline CDR1 reads SGHTA; CDR2 reads FQGNSA.

CDR3 protein: CASSLHRGTEYF. The CDR3 nucleotides read TGTGCCAGCAGCTTGCATAGAGGGACCGAATACTTC. The chain employs TRBV5-6 and TRBJ2-5; D possibly matches TRBD1 or TRBD2 (5 bases each). Germline-derived CDR1 and CDR2 are SGHDT and YYEEEE. The CDR3 spans 12 residues. Trimming shortened V by 1 base and J by 14 bases, and 15 bases separated the two germline ends.

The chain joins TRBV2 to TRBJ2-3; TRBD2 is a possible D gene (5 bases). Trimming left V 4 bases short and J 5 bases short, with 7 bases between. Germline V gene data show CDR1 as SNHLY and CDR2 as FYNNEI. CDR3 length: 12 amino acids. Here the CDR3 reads CASSAGRDTQYF. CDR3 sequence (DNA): TGTGCCAGCAGTGCGGGAAGAGATACGCAGTATTTT.

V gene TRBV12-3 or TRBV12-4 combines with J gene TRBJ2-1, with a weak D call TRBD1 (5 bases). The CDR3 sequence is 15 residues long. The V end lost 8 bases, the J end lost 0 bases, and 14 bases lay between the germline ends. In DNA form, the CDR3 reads TGTGCCAGCCTGGGGCGCCCGAGCTCCTACAATGAGCAGTTCTTC. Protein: CASLGRPSSYNEQFF.

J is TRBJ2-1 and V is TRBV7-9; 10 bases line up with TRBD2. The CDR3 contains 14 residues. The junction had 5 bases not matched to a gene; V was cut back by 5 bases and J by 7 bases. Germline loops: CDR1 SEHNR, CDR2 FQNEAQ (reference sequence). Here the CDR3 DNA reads TGTGCCAGCAGCCAACTGACTAGCGGGAATGAGCAGTTCTTC. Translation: CASSQLTSGNEQFF.

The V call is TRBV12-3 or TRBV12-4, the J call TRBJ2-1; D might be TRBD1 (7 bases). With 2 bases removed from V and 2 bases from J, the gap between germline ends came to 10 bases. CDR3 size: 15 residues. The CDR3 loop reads CASSLPGGPYNEQFF. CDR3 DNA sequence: TGTGCCAGCAGTTTACCAGGGGGGCCCTACAATGAGCAGTTCTTC.

DNA for the CDR3: TGTGCCAGCAGCCAGGAGACTAGCGGGATGGTTGATACGCAGTATTTT. This gives the protein CASSQETSGMVDTQYF. The chain combines TRBV4-2 with TRBJ2-3; 11 bases align to TRBD2. This CDR3 comprises 16 residues. CDR1 and CDR2 from the germline V gene are LGHNA and YNFKEQ. The ends lost 3 bases at V and 6 bases at J; junction bases unmatched: 8.

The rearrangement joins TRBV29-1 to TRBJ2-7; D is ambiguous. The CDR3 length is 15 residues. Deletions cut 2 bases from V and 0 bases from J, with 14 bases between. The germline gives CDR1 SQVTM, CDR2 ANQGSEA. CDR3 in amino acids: CSVEYMADGSYEQYF. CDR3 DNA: TGCAGCGTTGAATATATGGCGGACGGCTCCTACGAGCAGTACTTC.

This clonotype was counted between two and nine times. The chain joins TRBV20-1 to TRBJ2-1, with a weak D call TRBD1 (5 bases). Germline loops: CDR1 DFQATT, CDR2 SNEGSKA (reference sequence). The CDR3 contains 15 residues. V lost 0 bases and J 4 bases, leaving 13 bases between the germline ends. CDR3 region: CSAREGLRVYNEQFF. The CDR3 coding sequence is TGCAGTGCTAGAGAGGGGCTCCGGGTTTACAATGAGCAGTTCTTC.

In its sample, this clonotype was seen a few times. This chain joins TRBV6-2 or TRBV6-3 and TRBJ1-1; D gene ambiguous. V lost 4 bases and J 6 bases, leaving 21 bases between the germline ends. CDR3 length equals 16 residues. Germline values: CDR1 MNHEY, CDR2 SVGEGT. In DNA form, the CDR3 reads TGTGCCAGCAGTTTAGACGCCGCGGGGTATGGTCCTGAAGCTTTCTTT. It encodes CASSLDAAGYGPEAFF.

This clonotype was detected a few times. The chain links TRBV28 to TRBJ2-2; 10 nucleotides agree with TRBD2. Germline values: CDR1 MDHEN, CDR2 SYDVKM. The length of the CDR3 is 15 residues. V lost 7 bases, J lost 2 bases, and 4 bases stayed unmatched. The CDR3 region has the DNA TGTGCCAGCACTAGCGGGGGTGTAAACACCGGGGAGCTGTTTTTT. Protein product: CASTSGGVNTGELFF.

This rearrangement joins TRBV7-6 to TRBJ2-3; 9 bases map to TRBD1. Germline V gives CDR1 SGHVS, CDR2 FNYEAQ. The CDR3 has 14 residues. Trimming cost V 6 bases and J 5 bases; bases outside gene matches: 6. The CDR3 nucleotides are TGTGCCAGCAGACCGACAGGGGGGAAAGATACGCAGTATTTT. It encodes CASRPTGGKDTQYF.

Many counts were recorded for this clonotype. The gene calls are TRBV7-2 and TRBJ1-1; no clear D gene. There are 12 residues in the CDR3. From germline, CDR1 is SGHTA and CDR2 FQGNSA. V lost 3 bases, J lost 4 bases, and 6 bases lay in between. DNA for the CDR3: TGTGCCAGCAGCTTTGGGGTCACTGAAGCTTTCTTT. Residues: CASSFGVTEAFF. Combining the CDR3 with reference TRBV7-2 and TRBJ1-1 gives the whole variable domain GAGVSQSPSNKVTEKGKDVELRCDPISGHTALYWYRQSLGQGLEFLIYFQGNSAPDKSGLPSDRFSAERTGGSVSTLTIQRTQQEDSAVYLCASSFGVTEAFFGQGTRLTVV.

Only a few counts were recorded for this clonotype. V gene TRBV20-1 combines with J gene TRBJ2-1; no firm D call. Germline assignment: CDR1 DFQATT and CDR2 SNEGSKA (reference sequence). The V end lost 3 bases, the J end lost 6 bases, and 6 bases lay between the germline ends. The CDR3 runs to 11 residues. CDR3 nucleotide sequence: TGCAGTGCTAGGGCTAGCAATGAGCAGTTCTTC. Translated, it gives CSARASNEQFF.

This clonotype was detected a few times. This chain's CDR3 is CASSRWDRENQPQHF. The CDR3 nucleotides are TGTGCCAGTAGCCGGTGGGACAGGGAGAATCAGCCCCAGCATTTT. V and J are TRBV19 and TRBJ1-5; 9 positions agree with TRBD1. Germline assignment: CDR1 LNHDA and CDR2 SQIVND (reference sequence). V gave up 6 bases and J gave up 4 bases; unmatched junction bases: 7. The CDR3 is made up of 15 amino acids.

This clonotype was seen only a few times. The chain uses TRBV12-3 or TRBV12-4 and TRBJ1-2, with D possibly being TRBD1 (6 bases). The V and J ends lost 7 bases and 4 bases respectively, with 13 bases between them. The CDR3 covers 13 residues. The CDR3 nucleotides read TGTGCCAGCACCTTGGACAGTTTCTATGGCTACACCTTC. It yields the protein CASTLDSFYGYTF.

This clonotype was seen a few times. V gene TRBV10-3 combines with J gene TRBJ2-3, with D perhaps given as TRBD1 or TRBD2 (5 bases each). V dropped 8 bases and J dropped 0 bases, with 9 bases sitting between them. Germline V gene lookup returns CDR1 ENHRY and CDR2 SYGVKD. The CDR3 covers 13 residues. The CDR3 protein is CAIRGYSTDTQYF. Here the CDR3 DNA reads TGTGCCATCCGGGGCTATAGCACAGATACGCAGTATTTT.

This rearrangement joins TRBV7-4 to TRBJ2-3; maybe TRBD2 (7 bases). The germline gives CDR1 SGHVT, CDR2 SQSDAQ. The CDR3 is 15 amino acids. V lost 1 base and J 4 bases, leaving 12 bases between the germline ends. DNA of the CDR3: TGTGCCAGCAGCTTAGACGGGGGGCACTCAGATACGCAGTATTTT. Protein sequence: CASSLDGGHSDTQYF.

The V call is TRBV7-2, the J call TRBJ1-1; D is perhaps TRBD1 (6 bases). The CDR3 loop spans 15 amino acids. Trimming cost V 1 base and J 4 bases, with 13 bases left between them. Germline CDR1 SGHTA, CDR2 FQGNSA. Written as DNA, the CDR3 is TGTGCCAGCAGCTTAGTGGGGACAACGGGCACTGAAGCTTTCTTT. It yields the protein CASSLVGTTGTEAFF.

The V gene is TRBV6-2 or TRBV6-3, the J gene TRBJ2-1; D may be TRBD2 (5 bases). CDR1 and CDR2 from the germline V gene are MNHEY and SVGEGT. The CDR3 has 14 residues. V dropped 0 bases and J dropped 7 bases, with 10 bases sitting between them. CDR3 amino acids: CASSYSTRGNEQFF. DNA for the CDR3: TGTGCCAGCAGTTACTCGACCCGGGGAAATGAGCAGTTCTTC.

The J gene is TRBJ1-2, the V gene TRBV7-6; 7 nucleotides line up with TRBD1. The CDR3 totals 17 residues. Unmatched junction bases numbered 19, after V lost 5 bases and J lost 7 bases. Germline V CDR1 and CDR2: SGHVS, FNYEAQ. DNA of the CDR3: TGTGCCAGCAGCCGATCGGCAGGGGCCCAGGGGGGTGGTGGCTACACCTTC. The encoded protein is CASSRSAGAQGGGGYTF. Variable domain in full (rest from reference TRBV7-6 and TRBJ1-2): GAGVSQSPRYKVTKRGQDVALRCDPISGHVSLYWYRQALGQGPEFLTYFNYEAQQDKSGLPNDRFSAERPEGSISTLTIQRTEQRDSAMYRCASSRSAGAQGGGGYTFGSGTRLTVV.

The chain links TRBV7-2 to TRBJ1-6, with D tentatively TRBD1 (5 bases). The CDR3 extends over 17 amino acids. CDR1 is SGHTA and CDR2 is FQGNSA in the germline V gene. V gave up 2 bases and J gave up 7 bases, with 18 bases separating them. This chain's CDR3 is CASSLSGTRAGNSPLHF. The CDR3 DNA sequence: TGTGCCAGCAGCTTATCCGGGACCCGGGCGGGCAATTCACCCCTCCACTTT.

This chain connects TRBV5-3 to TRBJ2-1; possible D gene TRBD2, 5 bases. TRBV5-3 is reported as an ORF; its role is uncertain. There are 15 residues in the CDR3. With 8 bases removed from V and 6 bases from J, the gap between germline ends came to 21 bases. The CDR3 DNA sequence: TGTGCCAGCAGCCGAGGGTGGGCTGAGGGCAATGAGCAGTTCTTC. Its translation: CASSRGWAEGNEQFF.

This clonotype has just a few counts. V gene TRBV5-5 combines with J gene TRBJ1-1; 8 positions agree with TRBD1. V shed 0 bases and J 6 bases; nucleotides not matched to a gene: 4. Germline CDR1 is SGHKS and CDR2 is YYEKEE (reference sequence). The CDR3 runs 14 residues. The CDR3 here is CASSLAGGISEAFF. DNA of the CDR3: TGTGCCAGCAGCTTGGCAGGGGGCATCTCTGAAGCTTTCTTT. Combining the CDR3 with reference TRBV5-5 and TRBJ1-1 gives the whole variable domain DAGVTQSPTHLIKTRGQQVTLRCSPISGHKSVSWYQQVLGQGPQFIFQYYEKEERGRGNFPDRFSARQFPNYSSELNVNALLLGDSALYLCASSLAGGISEAFFGQGTRLTVV.

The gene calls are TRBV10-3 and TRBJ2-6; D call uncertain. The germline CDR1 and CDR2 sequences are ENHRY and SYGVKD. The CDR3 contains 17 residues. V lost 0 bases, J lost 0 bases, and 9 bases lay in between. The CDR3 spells CAISESGQNSGANVLTF. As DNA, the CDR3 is TGTGCCATCAGTGAGTCTGGGCAGAACTCTGGGGCCAACGTCCTGACTTTC.

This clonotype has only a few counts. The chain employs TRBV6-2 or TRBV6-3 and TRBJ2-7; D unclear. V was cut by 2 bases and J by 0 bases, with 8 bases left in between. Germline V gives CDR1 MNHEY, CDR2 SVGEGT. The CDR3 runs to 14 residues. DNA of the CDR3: TGTGCCAGCAGTTACCTGGCTAACTCCTACGAGCAGTACTTC. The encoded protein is CASSYLANSYEQYF.

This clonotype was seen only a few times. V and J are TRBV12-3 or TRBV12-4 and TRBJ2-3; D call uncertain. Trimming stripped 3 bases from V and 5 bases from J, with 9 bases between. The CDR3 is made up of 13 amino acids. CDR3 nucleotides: TGTGCCAGCAGTTTGGTCCCGCTAGATACGCAGTATTTT. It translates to CASSLVPLDTQYF.

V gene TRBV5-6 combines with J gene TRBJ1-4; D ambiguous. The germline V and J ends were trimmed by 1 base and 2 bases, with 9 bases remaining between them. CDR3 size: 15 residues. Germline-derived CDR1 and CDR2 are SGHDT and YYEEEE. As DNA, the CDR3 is TGTGCCAGCAGCTTGTTTACAGCCACTAATGAAAAACTGTTTTTT. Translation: CASSLFTATNEKLFF. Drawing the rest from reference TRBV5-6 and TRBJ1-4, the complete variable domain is DAGVTQSPTHLIKTRGQQVTLRCSPKSGHDTVSWYQQALGQGPQFIFQYYEEEERQRGNFPDRFSGHQFPNYSSELNVNALLLGDSALYLCASSLFTATNEKLFFGSGTQLSVL.

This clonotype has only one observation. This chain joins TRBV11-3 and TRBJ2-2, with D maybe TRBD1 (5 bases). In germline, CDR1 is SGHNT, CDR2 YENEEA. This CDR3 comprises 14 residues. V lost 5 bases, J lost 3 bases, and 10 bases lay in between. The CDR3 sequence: CASSDPRDTGELFF. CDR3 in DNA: TGTGCCAGCAGCGATCCCAGGGACACCGGGGAGCTGTTTTTT.

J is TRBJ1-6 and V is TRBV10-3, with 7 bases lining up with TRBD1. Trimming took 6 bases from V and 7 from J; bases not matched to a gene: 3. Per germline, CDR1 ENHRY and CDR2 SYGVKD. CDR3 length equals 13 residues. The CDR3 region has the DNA TGTGCCATCAGGGACAGGCAGAATTCACCCCTCCACTTT. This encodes CAIRDRQNSPLHF.